This T cell receptor (beta chain) comes out of a study of T cell clonality in common variable immunodeficiency. Study-wide findings and caveats: CVID subjects shared fewer TCRbeta clones than healthy controls did. Reportedly, TCR beta sequences from common variable immunodeficiency showed fewer deletions and N-nucleotide insertions. Authors noted CVID clonality's cause needs subpopulation repertoire sequencing.

This clone has ten or more counts. What it recognizes is unknown. Sequencing used immunoSEQ multiplex PCR; TCRdb keeps in-frame clones, though not all of them. Recorded here are 55,000 to 65,000 clones, none singletons. The TCR sequence derives from a person aged 18 to 69 in good health. Sequenced sample: peripheral blood mononuclear cells.

The CDR3 sequence is CASSSGRTGGETQYF. The covered CDR3 bases are TGCGCCAGCAGCAGCGGGCGGACAGGGGGTGAGACC. The rearrangement uses TRBV5-1 and TRBJ2-5; 10 bases match TRBD1. The CDR3 end is not reached by the read, which stops 3 residues before it; the germline J gene fills it in. V shed 4 bases, J shed 5 bases, and the junction held 8 bases outside the gene matches. CDR1 is SGHRS and CDR2 is YFSETQ in the germline V gene. This CDR3 comprises 15 residues.